Following are 8 T cell receptor beta chains from one sample sequenced in a study of T cell responses to AZD1222 COVID-19 vaccine. Data came from immunoSEQ multiplex PCR; TCRdb stores just in-frame clones and leaves some out. Counted here are roughly 180,000 clones, 94% occurring once; the ten biggest clones make up approximately 0.64%. The material sequenced was peripheral blood, taken on day 0 of AZD1222 vaccination. The receptor set was obtained from an adult in good health.

The V and J genes are TRBV29-1 and TRBJ2-5; D possibly corresponds to TRBD1 (5 bases). With 3 bases removed from V and 2 bases from J, the gap between germline ends came to 13 bases. The V gene's germline CDR1 is SQVTM and CDR2 ANQGSEA. This CDR3 is built from 14 residues. In nucleotides, the CDR3 is TGCAGCGTTGAGGGCAGGGCTTCGCAAGAGACCCAGTACTTC. Its translation: CSVEGRASQETQYF.

V and J are TRBV27 and TRBJ2-1, with 13 nucleotides matching TRBD2. There are 20 residues in the CDR3. V dropped 5 bases and J dropped 2; count of bases not matched to a gene: 15. Germline CDR1 reads MNHEY; CDR2 reads SMNVEV (reference sequence). The CDR3: CASSPPPGTSGMVTYNEQFF. The CDR3 DNA follows: TGTGCCAGCAGTCCACCACCCGGGACTAGCGGGATGGTGACCTACAATGAGCAGTTCTTC.

This sequence joins TRBV30 and TRBJ1-4, with no clear D. The CDR3 is 13 amino acids. V was cut by 4 bases and J by 6 bases, with 12 bases left in between. Germline lookup yields CDR1 GTSNPN and CDR2 SVGIG (reference sequence). This CDR3 reads CAWKEGGDEKLFF. CDR3 DNA sequence: TGTGCCTGGAAGGAGGGCGGGGATGAAAAACTGTTTTTT. The full variable domain, with the rest looked up from reference TRBV30 and TRBJ1-4, is SQTIHQWPATLVQPVGSPLSLECTVEGTSNPNLYWYRQAAGRGLQLLFYSVGIGQISSEVPQNLSASRPQDRQFILSSKKLLLSDSGFYLCAWKEGGDEKLFFGSGTQLSVL.

The genes are TRBV28 and TRBJ1-2; D is unresolved. This CDR3 has 15 residues. The germline gives CDR1 MDHEN, CDR2 SYDVKM. V lost 7 bases to trimming and J lost 5 bases, with 20 bases between them. The CDR3 reads CASNHPLEGRYGYTF. Here the CDR3 DNA reads TGTGCCAGCAACCACCCGTTGGAAGGGAGGTATGGCTACACCTTC.

The J gene is TRBJ2-5, the V gene TRBV6-2 or TRBV6-3; 10 bases fit TRBD2. The CDR3 totals 19 residues. V dropped 2 bases and J dropped 0; count of bases not matched to a gene: 12. In germline, CDR1 is MNHEY, CDR2 SVGEGT. The CDR3 loop is CASSYEKGLAGANQETQYF. CDR3 bases: TGTGCCAGCAGTTACGAGAAGGGTCTAGCGGGAGCCAACCAAGAGACCCAGTACTTC.

The V and J genes are TRBV4-1 and TRBJ1-3, with a weak D call TRBD1 (5 bases). V lost 4 bases and J lost 3, with 16 bases in between. CDR1 MGHRA and CDR2 YSYEKL come from the germline V gene. This CDR3 has 16 residues. CDR3: CASSPIRGRGGNTIYF. CDR3 sequence (DNA): TGCGCCAGCAGCCCGATACGGGGACGGGGTGGAAACACCATATATTTT.

The gene calls are TRBV5-5 and TRBJ2-1; no reliable D call. Germline CDR1 SGHKS, CDR2 YYEKEE (reference sequence). The CDR3 has 15 residues. Trimming pared 4 bases from V and 0 bases from J, leaving 11 bases between. Here the CDR3 DNA reads TGTGCCAGCAGCGCCGACTTGTTCTCCTACAATGAGCAGTTCTTC. Translated, it gives CASSADLFSYNEQFF.

The gene calls are TRBV11-3 and TRBJ2-3; 7 bases are a match to TRBD2. The J segment lost 0 bases and the V segment lost 8 bases, leaving 5 bases of the junction unmatched. Per germline, CDR1 SGHNT and CDR2 YENEEA. This CDR3 is 14 amino acids long. The chain's CDR3 is CASSRAGSTDTQYF. The CDR3 DNA reads TGTGCCAGCTCAAGAGCGGGGAGCACAGATACGCAGTATTTT.